A single sample is the source of the 30 T cell receptor beta chains below, sequenced in a study of spatial heterogeneity in lung cancer. Study findings and constraints: One measure, the expanded intratumoral alpha and beta TCR count, tracked tumor mutation counts.

Time point indicated: sample taken at primary tumor resection. Each CDR3 protein gets one entry after TCRdb re-called the 5' RACE reads with MiXCR. The data hold over 8,500 distinct CDR3 sequences, with about 5% observed a single time. These receptors have no identified antigens. The sample here was lung tumor tissue, taken at surgery. The receptors were sampled from a male donor with early-stage non-small cell lung cancer.

This clonotype was detected many times. Since it is a stray read in a library aimed at alpha chains, this beta chain has a size that is not meaningful. This chain uses TRBV5-1 with TRBJ2-7, with TRBD1 matching 11 bases. This CDR3 is 14 amino acids long. Germline lookup yields CDR1 SGHRS and CDR2 YFSETQ. V shed 4 bases, J shed 5 bases, and the junction held 5 bases outside the gene matches. CDR3 region: CASSGGQGANEQYF. The CDR3, as DNA: TGCGCCAGCAGCGGAGGACAGGGGGCAAACGAGCAGTACTTC.

This clonotype was observed at least ten times. The library was built for alpha chains, so this beta chain is an off-target read and its size means little. This chain links TRBV5-5 with TRBJ2-4; D not resolved. V was cut by 2 bases and J by 7 bases, with 7 bases left in between. The CDR3 has 12 amino acids. Germline CDR1 reads SGHKS; CDR2 reads YYEKEE (reference sequence). This CDR3 reads CASSLQKNIQYF. CDR3 nucleotide sequence: TGTGCCAGCAGCTTACAGAAGAACATTCAGTACTTC.

This clonotype is labeled as medium-sized. In a library made to pick up alpha chains, this beta chain is a stray read with a size that means little. The chain uses TRBV5-1 and TRBJ2-2; D assignment may be TRBD1 or TRBD2 (5 bases each). Germline lookup yields CDR1 SGHRS and CDR2 YFSETQ. V lost 4 bases to trimming and J lost 2 bases, with 6 bases between them. The CDR3 spans 13 residues. CDR3 protein: CASSRDNTGELFF. The CDR3, as DNA: TGCGCCAGCAGCCGGGACAACACCGGGGAGCTGTTTTTT.

The table lists this clonotype with a few counts. The size of this beta chain means little, since it is a stray read in a library made for alpha chains. The V and J genes are TRBV7-2 and TRBJ1-2; TRBD1 aligns across 12 bases. Germline CDR1 SGHTA, CDR2 FQGNSA. This CDR3 is built from 16 residues. The J segment lost 7 bases and the V segment lost 1 base, leaving 7 bases of the junction unmatched. As DNA, the CDR3 is TGTGCCAGCAGCTTAGATTCCGGGACAGGGGGCGTTGGCTACACCTTC. The encoded protein is CASSLDSGTGGVGYTF. Using reference TRBV7-2 and TRBJ1-2 for the parts outside the CDR3, the full variable domain is GAGVSQSPSNKVTEKGKDVELRCDPISGHTALYWYRQSLGQGLEFLIYFQGNSAPDKSGLPSDRFSAERTGGSVSTLTIQRTQQEDSAVYLCASSLDSGTGGVGYTFGSGTRLTVV.

For this clonotype: This beta chain came through as a stray read in a library set up for alpha chains, and its size says little. V usage is TRBV15 and J usage is TRBJ2-3, with 10 bases matching TRBD2. Trimming took 5 bases from V and 0 from J; bases not matched to a gene: 2. Germline V gene data show CDR1 as LNHNV and CDR2 as YYDKDF (reference sequence). The CDR3 has 15 amino acids. CDR3 nucleotide sequence: TGTGCCACCAGCCTAGCGGGGGCCAGCACAGATACGCAGTATTTT. Encoded protein: CATSLAGASTDTQYF. The full variable domain, its missing parts supplied by reference TRBV15 and TRBJ2-3, is DAMVIQNPRYQVTQFGKPVTLSCSQTLNHNVMYWYQQKSSQAPKLLFHYYDKDFNNEADTPDNFQSRRPNTSFCFLDIRSPGLGDTAMYLCATSLAGASTDTQYFGPGTRLTVL.

This clonotype was recorded many times. This beta chain turned up in a library designed for alpha chains; as an off-target read, its abundance says little. The chain employs TRBV24-1 and TRBJ2-2, with 10 bases that match TRBD2. The V segment lost 2 bases and the J segment 1 base; nucleotides outside the gene matches: 3. This CDR3 region has 17 residues. CDR1 is KGHDR, CDR2 SFDVKD, per germline. The CDR3 nucleotides are TGTGCCACCAGTGATTCTTTAGCGGGAGGGAACACCGGGGAGCTGTTTTTT. Protein product: CATSDSLAGGNTGELFF.

This clonotype was found a few times. The germline gene is not matched at one end of the junction; a read error may be the cause. The library was designed around alpha chains, so this beta chain is a stray read whose abundance carries little weight. The chain has TRBV3-1 and TRBJ2-1, with 10 bases that match TRBD2. CDR3 length equals 15 residues. The germline V gene has CDR1 LGHDT and CDR2 YNNKEL (reference sequence). The DNA of the CDR3 is TGTGCCAGCAGCCAAGGGGCGAGCGGGGGGGCCCCAATTGTTTTC. As protein: CASSQGASGGAPIVF.

This clonotype was observed at least ten times. A library prepared for alpha chains yielded this beta chain as an off-target read; its size is of little meaning. V and J are TRBV20-1 and TRBJ2-7; 7 bases match TRBD2. The ends lost 6 bases at V and 4 bases at J; junction bases unmatched: 6. This CDR3 has 12 amino acids. CDR1 and CDR2 (germline): DFQATT, SNEGSKA (reference sequence). CDR3 coding DNA: TGCAGTGCGGGGGAGGGCCGGTACGAGCAGTACTTC. Translating it yields CSAGEGRYEQYF.

This clonotype was seen repeatedly, ten times or more. Since it is a stray read in a library aimed at alpha chains, this beta chain has a size that is not meaningful. V and J are TRBV7-2 and TRBJ2-1; D is unclear. This CDR3 is built from 17 residues. Between the trimmed V and J ends, which lost 1 base and 0 bases, there was a span of 13 bases. From germline, CDR1 is SGHTA and CDR2 FQGNSA. CDR3: CASSLGAKISSYNEQFF. In nucleotides, the CDR3 is TGTGCCAGCAGCTTAGGGGCTAAGATTAGCTCCTACAATGAGCAGTTCTTC.

There are many counts of this clonotype. This beta chain appears as a stray read in a library generated for alpha chains; its size is not informative. V is TRBV9 and J is TRBJ2-3, with D perhaps assigned TRBD1 or TRBD2 (5 bases each). Germline CDR1 reads SGDLS; CDR2 reads YYNGEE. With 4 bases removed from V and 3 bases from J, the gap between germline ends came to 15 bases. The CDR3 loop spans 15 amino acids. This CDR3 reads CASSPPLWGTDTQYF. CDR3 sequence (DNA): TGTGCCAGCAGCCCACCTCTGTGGGGGACAGATACGCAGTATTTT.

The table lists this clonotype with many counts. Found in a library prepared for alpha chains, this beta chain is an off-target read, and its abundance has little meaning. The CDR3 here is CASSHVTPHRGSTDTQYF. The CDR3 region has the DNA TGTGCCAGCAGCCACGTTACCCCACACAGGGGCAGCACAGATACGCAGTATTTT. The J gene is TRBJ2-3, the V gene TRBV6-5; 7 bases fit TRBD1. The V gene's germline CDR1 is MNHEY and CDR2 SVGAGI. The V gene end was trimmed by 6 bases and the J gene end by 0 bases; junction bases not matched to a gene: 15. The CDR3 is 18 residues long.

Remarks on this clonotype: A much larger clone differs by one base, so this may be a read error. Likely a read error: the CDR3 ends without its conserved phenylalanine or tryptophan. Because the library targeted alpha chains, this beta chain is an off-target read whose size means little. V is TRBV12-3 or TRBV12-4 and J is TRBJ1-2; D remains unclear. The V end was cut by 3 bases, the J end by 4 bases, with 9 bases between. CDR3 length equals 13 residues. The CDR3 DNA reads TGTGCCAGCAGTTTCGGGCAGAGCTATGGCTACACCATC. Encoded protein: CASSFGQSYGYTI.

For this clonotype: With the library built for alpha chains, this beta chain is off target and its frequency is not meaningful. V is TRBV5-1 and J is TRBJ2-3; D gene ambiguous. Deletions cut 4 bases from V and 0 bases from J, with 12 bases between. The germline V gene has CDR1 SGHRS and CDR2 YFSETQ. This CDR3 comprises 15 residues. The chain's CDR3 is CASSLTLTSTDTQYF. CDR3 coding DNA: TGCGCCAGCAGCCTGACCCTGACTAGCACAGATACGCAGTATTTT.

Ten or more counts support this clonotype. This beta chain turned up in a library designed for alpha chains; as an off-target read, its abundance says little. The rearrangement links TRBV18 to TRBJ2-7, with 9 bases lining up with TRBD1. The ends lost 2 bases at V and 5 bases at J; junction bases unmatched: 4. The germline CDR1 and CDR2 sequences are KGHSH and LQKENI. The CDR3 contains 14 residues. CDR3 bases: TGTGCCAGCTCACCAAAAGGACAGGGGAACGAGCAGTACTTC. Encoded protein: CASSPKGQGNEQYF.

To note about this clonotype: The library was built for alpha chains, so this beta chain is an off-target read and its size means little. V is TRBV7-2 and J is TRBJ1-2; 10 bases agree with TRBD1. J was trimmed by 7 bases and V by 5 bases; bases with no gene match: 4. The CDR3 spans 13 residues. The germline V gene encodes CDR1 SGHTA and CDR2 FQGNSA. The CDR3 spells CASSRGQGLGYTF. The CDR3, as DNA: TGTGCCAGCAGCCGGGGACAGGGGCTTGGCTACACCTTC.

At least ten counts were recorded for this clonotype. Within a library made for alpha chains, this beta chain is off target, and its count is uninformative. This rearrangement joins TRBV4-3 to TRBJ2-1, with 8 bases lining up with TRBD2. The CDR3 runs 16 residues. With V trimmed by 2 bases and J by 7 bases, 10 bases remained unmatched. Germline-derived CDR1 and CDR2 are LGHNA and YSLEER. CDR3 sequence reads: CASSQQSGGIPNEQFF. The DNA for the CDR3 is TGCGCCAGCAGCCAACAGAGCGGGGGTATCCCAAATGAGCAGTTCTTC.

This clonotype has at least ten counts. In a library made to pick up alpha chains, this beta chain is a stray read with a size that means little. Written as DNA, the CDR3 is TGTGCCAGCAGCTTAGAGGTATATACTGAAGCTTTCTTT. Translating it yields CASSLEVYTEAFF. The rearrangement uses TRBV11-1 and TRBJ1-1; D gene uncertain. Trimming stripped 1 base from V and 5 bases from J, with 8 bases between. Germline V lookup: CDR1 SGHAT, CDR2 FQDESV (reference sequence). CDR3 length: 13 residues.

This clonotype has a count of ten or more. Because this beta chain is a stray read in a library intended to capture alpha chains, its abundance should not be given much weight. The gene calls are TRBV6-5 and TRBJ1-6, with TRBD1 matching over 12 bases. This CDR3 comprises 18 residues. The V and J ends lost 2 bases and 3 bases, in that order; junction bases with no gene match: 5. Germline values: CDR1 MNHEY, CDR2 SVGAGI. The CDR3 nucleotides read TGTGCCAGCAGTTACCGGGGACAGGGGGCCGTCTATAATTCACCCCTCCACTTT. Translated: CASSYRGQGAVYNSPLHF.

This clonotype was observed at least ten times. This beta chain slipped into a library made for alpha chains as a stray read, so its size is not meaningful. V gene TRBV18 combines with J gene TRBJ2-7, with 12 bases identical to TRBD2. In germline, CDR1 is KGHSH, CDR2 LQKENI. The V gene end was trimmed by 1 base and the J gene end by 2 bases; junction bases not matched to a gene: 3. The CDR3 totals 16 residues. The CDR3 DNA reads as TGTGCCAGCTCACCACGACTAGCGGGAGAGACCTACGAGCAGTACTTC. As protein: CASSPRLAGETYEQYF.

This clonotype came up many times. This beta chain is off target for a library built for alpha chains, so its abundance means little. The V call is TRBV3-1, the J call TRBJ2-3, with 8 bases lining up with TRBD2. With V trimmed by 0 bases and J by 4 bases, 9 bases remained unmatched. The CDR3 contains 17 residues. The germline CDR1 and CDR2 sequences are LGHDT and YNNKEL (reference sequence). In nucleotides, the CDR3 is TGTGCCAGCAGCCAAGATTGGCGGGGGGCAGGGGCAGATACGCAGTATTTT. It translates to CASSQDWRGAGADTQYF.

At least ten counts were recorded for this clonotype. In a library made to pick up alpha chains, this beta chain is a stray read with a size that means little. The genes are TRBV4-3 and TRBJ2-7; TRBD1 matches 7 bases. The CDR3 totals 16 residues. The germline V gene encodes CDR1 LGHNA and CDR2 YSLEER. V dropped 3 bases and J dropped 0; count of bases not matched to a gene: 8. CDR3 protein: CASSQGPDRFSYEQYF. The CDR3 DNA reads TGCGCCAGCAGCCAGGGCCCGGACAGGTTCTCCTACGAGCAGTACTTC.

This clonotype occurred many times. This beta chain lies outside the target of a library built for alpha chains; its clone size means little. The V gene is TRBV25-1, the J gene TRBJ2-3; D is unclear. Looked up from germline, CDR1 is MGHDK and CDR2 is SYGVNS. The germline V and J ends were trimmed by 6 bases and 3 bases, with 4 bases remaining between them. This CDR3 has 11 residues. CDR3 amino acids: CASRETDTQYF. DNA of the CDR3: TGTGCCAGCAGGGAGACAGATACGCAGTATTTT.

This clonotype was counted ten times or more. This beta chain is off target for a library built for alpha chains, so its abundance means little. The chain employs TRBV20-1 and TRBJ2-7, with 9 bases matching TRBD1. From germline, CDR1 is DFQATT and CDR2 SNEGSKA (reference sequence). J was trimmed by 3 bases and V by 4 bases; bases with no gene match: 4. The CDR3 has 13 residues. The CDR3 DNA reads as TGCAGTGCTAACCGGGACAGGGTCTACGAGCAGTACTTC. It yields the protein CSANRDRVYEQYF.

By sample share, this clonotype is large. With the library built for alpha chains, this beta chain is off target and its frequency is not meaningful. The chain is built from TRBV13 and TRBJ1-1, with D hard to call. The CDR3 has 13 residues. Germline V gene data show CDR1 as PRHDT and CDR2 as FYEKMQ (reference sequence). Trimming stripped 8 bases from V and 1 base from J, with 11 bases between. CDR3 in amino acids: CASGGDTNTEAFF. In DNA form, the CDR3 reads TGTGCCAGCGGCGGGGATACGAACACTGAAGCTTTCTTT.

In this sample, this clonotype turned up many times. This beta chain is off target for a library built for alpha chains, so its abundance means little. The J gene is TRBJ2-3, the V gene TRBV28; 7 positions agree with TRBD2. Germline V gives CDR1 MDHEN, CDR2 SYDVKM. Trimming at V came to 8 bases and at J to 3 bases, leaving 11 bases not matched to a gene. CDR3 length: 15 residues. The CDR3 DNA sequence: TGTGCCAGCCGGGGTGGGGCAGCGGGAACAGATACGCAGTATTTT. Amino acid sequence: CASRGGAAGTDTQYF.

This clonotype was recorded at least ten times. This beta chain is a stray sequence in a library constructed for alpha chains; its clone size is not meaningful. This chain joins TRBV18 and TRBJ1-5; D possibly corresponds to TRBD1 (5 bases). Looked up from germline, CDR1 is KGHSH and CDR2 is LQKENI. The CDR3 runs to 16 residues. V was clipped by 3 bases and J by 2 bases, with 14 bases between them. The CDR3 protein is CASSPSGGEGNQPQHF. CDR3 DNA sequence: TGTGCCAGCTCACCCAGCGGGGGTGAAGGCAATCAGCCCCAGCATTTT.

This clonotype was found many times. This beta chain lies outside the target of a library built for alpha chains; its clone size means little. The chain links TRBV28 to TRBJ1-1; perhaps TRBD1 as D (6 bases). Germline V CDR1 and CDR2: MDHEN, SYDVKM. The CDR3 extends over 19 amino acids. Deletions cut 2 bases from V and 5 bases from J, with 27 bases between. CDR3 in DNA: TGTGCCAGCAGTTTAACGGTTCGGAAAACGGGGGCGGCTGGGACTGAAGCTTTCTTT. Translated, it gives CASSLTVRKTGAAGTEAFF.

Ten or more counts support this clonotype. This beta chain is a stray read from a library made for alpha chains; its abundance is not meaningful. V and J are TRBV10-3 and TRBJ2-7, with 7 nucleotides matching TRBD1. With V trimmed by 5 bases and J by 4 bases, 11 bases remained unmatched. The V gene's germline CDR1 is ENHRY and CDR2 SYGVKD. The CDR3 has 15 amino acids. The CDR3 region has the DNA TGTGCCATCAGTCAACCAGGACAGGATACGTACGAGCAGTACTTC. Its translation: CAISQPGQDTYEQYF.

This clonotype has ten or more counts. Since it is a stray read in a library aimed at alpha chains, this beta chain has a size that is not meaningful. The chain links TRBV29-1 to TRBJ2-4; 9 bases map to TRBD2. Germline lookup yields CDR1 SQVTM and CDR2 ANQGSEA. CDR3 length: 15 residues. V shed 4 bases and J 4 bases; nucleotides not matched to a gene: 8. DNA of the CDR3: TGCAGCGTTGCAGGGATAGCGGGAGATAAAAACATTCAGTACTTC. Its translation is CSVAGIAGDKNIQYF.

This clonotype was observed many times. The size of this beta chain means little, since it is a stray read in a library made for alpha chains. The chain combines TRBV12-3 or TRBV12-4 with TRBJ1-2; D remains ambiguous. V was clipped by 6 bases and J by 2 bases, with 10 bases between them. The CDR3 totals 13 residues. CDR3 sequence reads: CASSPDLNYGYTF. CDR3 nucleotides: TGTGCCAGCAGCCCGGATTTAAACTATGGCTACACCTTC.